A single sample is the source of the 17 T cell receptor beta chains below, sequenced in a study of regulatory T cells in long-lasting Graves disease. This sample's time point: persistent/refractory GD, antithyroid drugs over 5 years with positive TRAb. RNA extracted from PBMCs served as the sequencing template. For TCR beta, libraries came from iRepertoire HTBI primers and Arm-PCR of CDR3 regions. MiXCR, run by TCRdb on the multiplex PCR reads, gives a single entry per CDR3 protein. The table has 400,000 to 600,000 distinct CDR3 sequences, about a fifth seen once. The sequenced sample was peripheral blood mononuclear cells (PBMCs), obtained when the disease was refractory, from a patient treated with antithyroid drugs. Source of these receptors: a female donor with Graves disease.

This clonotype was counted ten times or more. In this CDR3 the conserved last residue, phenylalanine or tryptophan, is missing, so a read error is likely. No DNA is shown, since the ends of the CDR3 on it are uncertain; the CDR3 is the one TCRdb lists. The chain has TRBV6-1 and TRBJ1-1. Germline values: CDR1 MNHNS, CDR2 SASEGT. The CDR3 numbers 15 amino acids, ends counted. The CDR3 loop is CASSEAGVGKGDFSR.

The gene calls are TRBV6-2 or TRBV6-3 and TRBJ2-5; D assignment may be TRBD1 or TRBD2 (5 bases each). V shed 4 bases and J shed 2 bases, with 14 bases lying between them. The CDR3 runs 15 residues. Germline-derived CDR1 and CDR2 are MNHEY and SVGEGT. Here the CDR3 reads CASSSPPGGQETQYF. CDR3 nucleotides: TGTGCCAGCAGTTCCCCCCCTGGGGGTCAAGAGACCCAGTACTTC.

This clonotype was seen many times. This chain joins TRBV13 and TRBJ2-5, with 7 nucleotides matching TRBD1. Unmatched junction bases numbered 4, after V lost 1 base and J lost 2 bases. This CDR3 comprises 15 residues. Germline V lookup: CDR1 PRHDT, CDR2 FYEKMQ (reference sequence). Here the CDR3 DNA reads TGTGCCAGCAGCTTAGTTTCCAGGGGGCAAGAGACCCAGTACTTC. Translation: CASSLVSRGQETQYF.

This clonotype appeared a few times. The chain has TRBV20-1 and TRBJ2-5; 12 bases agree with TRBD2. Germline assignment: CDR1 DFQATT and CDR2 SNEGSKA (reference sequence). V lost 0 bases, J lost 1 base, and 3 bases stayed unmatched. CDR3 length: 16 amino acids. CDR3: CSARDRLAGAQETQYF. The DNA of the CDR3 is TGCAGTGCTAGAGATAGACTAGCGGGGGCCCAAGAGACCCAGTACTTC.

This clonotype was detected many times. The chain links TRBV6-2 or TRBV6-3 to TRBJ2-7, with D perhaps matching TRBD2 (6 bases). CDR3 size: 13 residues. Germline-derived CDR1 and CDR2 are MNHEY and SVGEGT. The V gene lost 2 bases and the J gene lost 7 bases, with 12 bases spanning the gap. CDR3 DNA sequence: TGTGCCAGCAGTTACGGGCGGGACCGAGAGCAGTACTTC. This encodes CASSYGRDREQYF.

V usage is TRBV15 and J usage is TRBJ1-1; D ambiguous. CDR1 is LNHNV and CDR2 is YYDKDF in the germline V gene (reference sequence). Trimming stripped 3 bases from V and 3 bases from J, with 20 bases between. This CDR3 region has 17 residues. CDR3 loop: CATSRDAAEGRDTEAFF. CDR3 nucleotides: TGTGCCACCAGCAGGGATGCTGCCGAGGGCCGGGACACTGAAGCTTTCTTT.

This clonotype was counted ten times or more. The chain employs TRBV27 and TRBJ1-1, with a weak D call TRBD1 (6 bases). Trimming cost V 6 bases and J 6 bases, with 20 bases left between them. The CDR3 spans 15 residues. The germline V gene encodes CDR1 MNHEY and CDR2 SMNVEV (reference sequence). In nucleotides, the CDR3 is TGTGCCAGCAGCCCTTCTTCTACAGGGACCGCTGAAGCTTTCTTT. Its translation: CASSPSSTGTAEAFF.

This clonotype was counted at least ten times. This chain links TRBV28 with TRBJ2-5; D is perhaps TRBD1 (6 bases). The V gene lost 6 bases and the J gene lost 8 bases, with 13 bases spanning the gap. The CDR3 is made up of 12 amino acids. The V gene's germline CDR1 is MDHEN and CDR2 SYDVKM. CDR3 nucleotide sequence: TGTGCCAGCAGATTACAGGGCCGCACCCAGTACTTC. Residues: CASRLQGRTQYF.

The table lists this clonotype with a few counts. The chain links TRBV6-1 to TRBJ2-6; possible D gene TRBD1, 6 bases. The CDR3 is 13 residues long. The germline CDR1 and CDR2 sequences are MNHNS and SASEGT. Deletions cut 6 bases from V and 12 bases from J, with 15 bases between. The CDR3 nucleotides read TGTGCCAGCAGCCTCAGGGGCCCTAGCGTCCTGACTTTC. This sequence encodes CASSLRGPSVLTF.

This clonotype was counted between two and nine times. The chain is built from TRBV7-9 and TRBJ2-2; D is perhaps TRBD2 (5 bases). Germline loops: CDR1 SEHNR, CDR2 FQNEAQ (reference sequence). The CDR3 has 17 amino acids. Trimming removed 5 bases at V and 4 bases at J, with 20 bases between. CDR3 DNA sequence: TGTGCCAGCAGCCTGTCGGCTAGCTCCCACCGCACCGGGGAGCTGTTTTTT. This translates into CASSLSASSHRTGELFF.

This clonotype appeared many times. V usage is TRBV11-2 and J usage is TRBJ1-2; TRBD1 is a possible D gene (5 bases). Trimming cost V 6 bases and J 0 bases, with 14 bases left between them. This CDR3 is 15 amino acids long. From germline, CDR1 is SGHAT and CDR2 FQNNGV. The CDR3 nucleotides are TGTGCCAGCAGATCTGGGACCCAAGCTAACTATGGCTACACCTTC. It codes for CASRSGTQANYGYTF. Looking up the rest from reference TRBV11-2 and TRBJ1-2 gives the full variable domain: EAGVAQSPRYKIIEKRQSVAFWCNPISGHATLYWYQQILGQGPKLLIQFQNNGVVDDSQLPKDRFSAERLKGVDSTLKIQPAKLEDSAVYLCASRSGTQANYGYTFGSGTRLTVV.

This clonotype was detected only a few times. The rearrangement links TRBV30 to TRBJ2-7; no firm D call. The V end lost 4 bases, the J end lost 3 bases, and 16 bases lay between the germline ends. CDR1 is GTSNPN and CDR2 is SVGIG in the germline V gene (reference sequence). The CDR3 contains 14 residues. CDR3 region: CAWKAWQENYEQYF. In nucleotides, the CDR3 is TGTGCCTGGAAAGCGTGGCAGGAGAACTACGAGCAGTACTTC.

The gene calls are TRBV30 and TRBJ2-2; 8 bases fit TRBD1. This CDR3 region has 15 residues. Germline CDR1 is GTSNPN and CDR2 is SVGIG (reference sequence). With V trimmed by 2 bases and J by 3 bases, 5 bases remained unmatched. The CDR3 loop is CAWSWTGPDTGELFF. The CDR3 bases are TGTGCCTGGAGTTGGACAGGGCCCGACACCGGGGAGCTGTTTTTT.

This clonotype was seen a handful of times. This chain joins TRBV10-2 and TRBJ2-5; D perhaps matches TRBD2 (6 bases). V was pared by 6 bases and J by 5 bases, with 19 bases between. Germline CDR1 reads WSHSY; CDR2 reads SAAADI. The CDR3 spans 15 residues. CDR3 loop: CASSPPRAGGETQYF. Here the CDR3 DNA reads TGCGCCAGCAGCCCTCCAAGGGCTGGGGGGGAGACCCAGTACTTC.

This clonotype was counted at least ten times. The rearrangement joins TRBV12-3 or TRBV12-4 to TRBJ2-7, with TRBD1 as a possible D gene (7 bases). Trimming pared 5 bases from V and 2 bases from J, leaving 19 bases between. This CDR3 comprises 16 residues. CDR3 sequence reads: CASSPREPGGPYEQYF. CDR3 bases: TGTGCCAGCAGTCCTCGGGAGCCAGGGGGTCCCTACGAGCAGTACTTC.

The table lists this clonotype with a few counts. V usage is TRBV30 and J usage is TRBJ2-4, with 7 bases lining up with TRBD1. V trimming: 2 bases; J trimming: 15 bases; junction bases outside the gene matches: 13. Germline CDR1 reads GTSNPN; CDR2 reads SVGIG (reference sequence). This CDR3 is built from 13 residues. Written as DNA, the CDR3 is TGTGCCTGGAGTCCAACCCGGACAGGTCGTCCGTACTTC. It encodes CAWSPTRTGRPYF.

Only a few counts were recorded for this clonotype. The chain is built from TRBV27 and TRBJ1-2; D is undetermined. Trimming pared 6 bases from V and 4 bases from J, leaving 18 bases between. The germline V gene has CDR1 MNHEY and CDR2 SMNVEV (reference sequence). This CDR3 is built from 15 residues. The DNA of the CDR3 is TGTGCCAGCAGAAAAGACACCATCAGGAGCTATGGCTACACCTTC. Translating gives CASRKDTIRSYGYTF.